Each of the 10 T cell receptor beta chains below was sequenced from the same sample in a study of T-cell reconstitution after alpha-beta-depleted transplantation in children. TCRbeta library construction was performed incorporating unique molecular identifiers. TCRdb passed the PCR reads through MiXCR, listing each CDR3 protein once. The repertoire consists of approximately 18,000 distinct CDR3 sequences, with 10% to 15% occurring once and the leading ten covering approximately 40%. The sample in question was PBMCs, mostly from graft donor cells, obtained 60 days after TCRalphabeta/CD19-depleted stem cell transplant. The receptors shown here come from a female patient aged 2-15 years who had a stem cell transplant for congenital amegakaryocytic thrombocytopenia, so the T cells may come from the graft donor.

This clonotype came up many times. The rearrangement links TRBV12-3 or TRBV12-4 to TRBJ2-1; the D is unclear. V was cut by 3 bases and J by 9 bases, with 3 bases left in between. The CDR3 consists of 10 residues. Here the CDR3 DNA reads TGTGCCAGCAGTTTGGCTGAGCAGTTCTTC. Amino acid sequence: CASSLAEQFF.

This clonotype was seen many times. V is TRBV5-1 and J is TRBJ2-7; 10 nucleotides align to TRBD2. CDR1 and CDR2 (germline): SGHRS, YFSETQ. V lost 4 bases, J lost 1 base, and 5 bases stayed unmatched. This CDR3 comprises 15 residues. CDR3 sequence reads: CASSPLAGESYEQYF. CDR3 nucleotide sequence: TGCGCCAGCAGCCCTCTAGCGGGGGAGTCCTACGAGCAGTACTTC.

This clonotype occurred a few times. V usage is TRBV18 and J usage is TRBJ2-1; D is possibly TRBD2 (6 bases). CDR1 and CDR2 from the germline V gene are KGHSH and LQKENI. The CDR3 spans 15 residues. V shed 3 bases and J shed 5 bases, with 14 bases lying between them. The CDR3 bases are TGTGCCAGCTCACCCTCCCCCGCGGGAAACAATGAGCAGTTCTTC. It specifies CASSPSPAGNNEQFF.

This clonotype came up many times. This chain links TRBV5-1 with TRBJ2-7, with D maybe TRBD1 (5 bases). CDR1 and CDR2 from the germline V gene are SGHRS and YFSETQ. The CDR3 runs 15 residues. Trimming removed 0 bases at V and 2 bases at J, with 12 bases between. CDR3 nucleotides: TGCGCCAGCAGCTTGGTTTCAGGGAAACCCTACGAGCAGTACTTC. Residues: CASSLVSGKPYEQYF.

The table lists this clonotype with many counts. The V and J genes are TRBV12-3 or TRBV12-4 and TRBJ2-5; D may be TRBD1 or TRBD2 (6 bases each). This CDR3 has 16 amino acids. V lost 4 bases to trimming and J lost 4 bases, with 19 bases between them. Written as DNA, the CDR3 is TGTGCCAGCAGTTCGACTCACACTTGGGGGGCAGAGACCCAGTACTTC. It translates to CASSSTHTWGAETQYF.

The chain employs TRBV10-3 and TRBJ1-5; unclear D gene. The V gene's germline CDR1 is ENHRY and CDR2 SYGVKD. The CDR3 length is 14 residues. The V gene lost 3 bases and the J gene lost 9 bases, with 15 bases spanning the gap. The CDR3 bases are TGTGCCATCAGTGACGGTGGGTCGGCGGGGCCCCAGCATTTT. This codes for CAISDGGSAGPQHF.

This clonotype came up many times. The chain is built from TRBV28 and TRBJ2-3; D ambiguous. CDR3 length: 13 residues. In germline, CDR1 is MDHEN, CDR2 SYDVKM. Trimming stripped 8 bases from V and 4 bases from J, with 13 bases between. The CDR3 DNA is TGTGCCAGCCACCGGTGGGGATCAGATACGCAGTATTTT. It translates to CASHRWGSDTQYF.

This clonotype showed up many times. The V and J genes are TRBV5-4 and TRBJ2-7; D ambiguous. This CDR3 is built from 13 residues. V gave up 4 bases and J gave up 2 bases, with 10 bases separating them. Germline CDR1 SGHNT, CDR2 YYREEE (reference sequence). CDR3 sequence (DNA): TGTGCCAGCAGCCGTGACGGCGCCTACGAGCAGTACTTC. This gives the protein CASSRDGAYEQYF.

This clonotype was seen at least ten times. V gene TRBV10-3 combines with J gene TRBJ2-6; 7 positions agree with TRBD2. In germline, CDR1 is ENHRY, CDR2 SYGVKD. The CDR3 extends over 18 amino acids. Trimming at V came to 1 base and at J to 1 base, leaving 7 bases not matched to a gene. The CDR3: CAISEFRLAQSGANVLTF. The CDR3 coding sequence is TGTGCCATCAGTGAGTTCCGACTAGCCCAGTCTGGGGCCAACGTCCTGACTTTC.

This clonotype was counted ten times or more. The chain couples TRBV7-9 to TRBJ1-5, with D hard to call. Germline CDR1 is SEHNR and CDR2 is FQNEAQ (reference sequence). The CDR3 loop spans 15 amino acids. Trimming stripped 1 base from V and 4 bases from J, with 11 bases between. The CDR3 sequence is CASSLGPRGNQPQHF. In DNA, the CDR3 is TGTGCCAGCAGCTTAGGGCCACGCGGAAATCAGCCCCAGCATTTT.